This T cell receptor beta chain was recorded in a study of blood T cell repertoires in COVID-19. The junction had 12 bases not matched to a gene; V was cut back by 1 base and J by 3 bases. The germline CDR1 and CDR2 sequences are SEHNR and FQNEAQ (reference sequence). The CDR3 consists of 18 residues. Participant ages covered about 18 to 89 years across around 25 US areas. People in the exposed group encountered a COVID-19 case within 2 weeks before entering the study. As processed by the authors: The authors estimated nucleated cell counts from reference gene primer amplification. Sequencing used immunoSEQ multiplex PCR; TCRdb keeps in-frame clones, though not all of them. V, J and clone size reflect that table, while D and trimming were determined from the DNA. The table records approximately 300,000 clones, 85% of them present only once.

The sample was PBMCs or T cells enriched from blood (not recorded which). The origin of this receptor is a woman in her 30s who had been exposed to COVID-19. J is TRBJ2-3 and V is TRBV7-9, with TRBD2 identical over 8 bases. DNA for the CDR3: TGTGCCAGCAGCTTAGTTTCCTTGAGTAGCGGGGCTACAGATACGCAGTATTTT. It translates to CASSLVSLSSGATDTQYF.